The 32 T cell receptor beta chains listed next were all sequenced from one sample in a study of shared clonotypes between healthy human individuals. Assay: immunoSEQ multiplex PCR; the TCRdb copy retains only in-frame clones and omits some. The sample lists about 2.4 million clones; 93% were seen once. The specimen was naive CD4+ T cells from PBMCs. The subset was: CD45RA+ positively selected. The receptors derive from a young man in good health. Some clones in this sample may be carry-over from other donors' samples.

The V call is TRBV27, the J call TRBJ2-7; D is undetermined. Germline-derived CDR1 and CDR2 are MNHEY and SMNVEV (reference sequence). The V end lost 2 bases, the J end lost 0 bases, and 11 bases lay between the germline ends. The CDR3 runs to 15 residues. The CDR3 DNA reads TGTGCCAGCAGTTTAAAGGGTCTGAGCTCCTACGAGCAGTACTTC. Encoded protein: CASSLKGLSSYEQYF.

Regarding this clone: This CDR3 is also generated by other DNA sequences in the sample. The CDR3 nucleotides read TGTGCCAGCAGCGTATCAGGAGATGGAAACACCATATATTTT. Its translation: CASSVSGDGNTIYF. The rearrangement joins TRBV9 to TRBJ1-3, with no clear D. CDR3 length equals 14 residues. Trimming removed 1 base at V and 3 bases at J, with 8 bases between. CDR1 SGDLS and CDR2 YYNGEE come from the germline V gene.

Notes on this clone: This specimen includes other DNA sequences encoding the same CDR3. V and J are TRBV5-1 and TRBJ2-1, with D hard to call. The V end lost 0 bases, the J end lost 0 bases, and 7 bases lay between the germline ends. Germline V gene lookup returns CDR1 SGHRS and CDR2 YFSETQ. The CDR3 has 15 residues. For the CDR3, the DNA is TGCGCCAGCAGCTTGGACACAACCTCCTACAATGAGCAGTTCTTC. It translates to CASSLDTTSYNEQFF.

This sequence joins TRBV7-9 and TRBJ2-5, with 15 bases lining up with TRBD2. The CDR3 loop spans 17 amino acids. CDR1 is SEHNR and CDR2 is FQNEAQ in the germline V gene (reference sequence). The trim removed 5 bases at V and 2 bases at J, leaving 6 bases unmatched. This chain's CDR3 is CASSPSGLAGGQETQYF. DNA of the CDR3: TGTGCCAGCAGCCCCTCGGGACTAGCGGGAGGACAAGAGACCCAGTACTTC. Supplemented by reference TRBV7-9 and TRBJ2-5, the full variable domain reads DTGVSQNPRHKITKRGQNVTFRCDPISEHNRLYWYRQTLGQGPEFLTYFQNEAQLEKSRLLSDRFSAERPKGSFSTLEIQRTEQGDSAMYLCASSPSGLAGGQETQYFGPGTRLLVL.

V usage is TRBV9 and J usage is TRBJ1-3; TRBD1 agrees at 9 bases. Germline V gene data show CDR1 as SGDLS and CDR2 as YYNGEE. The CDR3 is made up of 16 amino acids. V dropped 4 bases and J dropped 4; count of bases not matched to a gene: 9. CDR3 bases: TGTGCCAGCAGCCCTGGACAGGGGTTGGGAGGAAACACCATATATTTT. Residues: CASSPGQGLGGNTIYF.

The rearrangement links TRBV7-3 to TRBJ1-2, with 7 bases matching TRBD1. V gave up 0 bases and J gave up 6 bases; unmatched junction bases: 1. The germline CDR1 and CDR2 sequences are SGHTA and FQGTGA. This CDR3 region has 13 residues. The CDR3 spells CASSLTQGNGYTF. Written as DNA, the CDR3 is TGTGCCAGCAGCTTAACACAGGGGAATGGCTACACCTTC.

The V and J genes are TRBV4-1 and TRBJ1-2; the D gene is possibly TRBD1 (6 bases). Germline V CDR1 and CDR2: MGHRA, YSYEKL. Trimming shortened V by 2 bases and J by 7 bases, and 14 bases separated the two germline ends. The length of the CDR3 is 14 residues. CDR3 protein: CASSQPGAMGGYTF. The CDR3 region has the DNA TGCGCCAGCAGCCAACCAGGGGCTATGGGTGGCTACACCTTC.

The chain joins TRBV27 to TRBJ2-3; D possibly matches TRBD1 or TRBD2 (5 bases each). The CDR3 spans 14 residues. V lost 1 base to trimming and J lost 7 bases, with 12 bases between them. The V gene's germline CDR1 is MNHEY and CDR2 SMNVEV (reference sequence). The CDR3 nucleotides read TGTGCCAGCAGTTTATGGGGCTCGGGGAATACGCAGTATTTT. This translates into CASSLWGSGNTQYF.

The gene calls are TRBV19 and TRBJ1-5; D possibly corresponds to TRBD1 (6 bases). The CDR3 totals 17 residues. V was pared by 8 bases and J by 3 bases, with 23 bases between. From germline, CDR1 is LNHDA and CDR2 SQIVND (reference sequence). CDR3 region: CASGSSGGRTDNQPQHF. The CDR3 DNA reads as TGTGCCAGTGGCAGTAGTGGGGGACGGACAGACAATCAGCCCCAGCATTTT.

J is TRBJ1-1 and V is TRBV7-9; the match to TRBD1 covers 12 bases. J gave up 4 bases and V 5 bases, and 14 bases lay outside the gene matches. CDR1 SEHNR and CDR2 FQNEAQ come from the germline V gene (reference sequence). The CDR3 is 18 amino acids. CDR3: CASSPSLGQGATGTEAFF. The CDR3 DNA is TGTGCCAGCAGCCCTTCTCTGGGACAGGGGGCCACAGGCACTGAAGCTTTCTTT.

The V call is TRBV14, the J call TRBJ2-7; D is uncertain. This CDR3 contains 13 residues. CDR1 SGHDN and CDR2 FVKESK come from the germline V gene. The V end lost 0 bases, the J end lost 9 bases, and 12 bases lay between the germline ends. This CDR3 is CASSQDLGLLQYF. In nucleotides, the CDR3 is TGTGCCAGCAGCCAAGATCTAGGTCTTCTGCAGTACTTC.

Comments on this clone: The same CDR3 arises from other DNA sequences in this sample as well. This sequence joins TRBV6-5 and TRBJ1-1; D not resolved. V was clipped by 6 bases and J by 0 bases, with 8 bases between them. Germline V gene sequence: CDR1 MNHEY, CDR2 SVGAGI. CDR3 length equals 13 residues. The CDR3 protein is CASSDTVNTEAFF. The CDR3, as DNA: TGTGCCAGCAGCGACACGGTGAACACTGAAGCTTTCTTT.

CDR3 residues: CASNGEREYENIQYF. CDR3 coding DNA: TGTGCCAGCAATGGGGAGAGGGAGTATGAAAACATTCAGTACTTC. This rearrangement joins TRBV28 to TRBJ2-4; possible D gene TRBD2, 5 bases. Germline V gives CDR1 MDHEN, CDR2 SYDVKM. The length of the CDR3 is 15 residues. V lost 7 bases, J lost 5 bases, and 18 bases lay in between.

This clone came up once. The same CDR3 can be traced to other DNA sequences in this sample. The chain carries TRBV5-1 and TRBJ2-5; TRBD2 matches 9 bases. The trim removed 4 bases at V and 4 bases at J, leaving 8 bases unmatched. CDR3 length: 15 residues. The germline gives CDR1 SGHRS, CDR2 YFSETQ. The CDR3 DNA follows: TGCGCCAGCAGCCTTGCCGGCGGGAGGGGAGAGACCCAGTACTTC. Amino acid sequence: CASSLAGGRGETQYF.

The rearrangement joins TRBV7-9 to TRBJ2-7, with 9 bases matching TRBD2. CDR1 is SEHNR, CDR2 FQNEAQ, per germline (reference sequence). CDR3 length: 17 amino acids. Trimming took 3 bases from V and 3 from J; bases not matched to a gene: 12. Here the CDR3 DNA reads TGTGCCAGCAGCTTCTTACCAGGGGCGGGAGGGATCTACGAGCAGTACTTC. Protein: CASSFLPGAGGIYEQYF.

The chain combines TRBV2 with TRBJ2-3; 7 nucleotides match TRBD1. The CDR3 length is 13 residues. The germline gives CDR1 SNHLY, CDR2 FYNNEI. Trimming removed 9 bases from V and 2 bases from J; junction bases left unmatched: 5. In nucleotides, the CDR3 is TGTGCCAGTTCGACAGGGAACACAGATACGCAGTATTTT. As protein: CASSTGNTDTQYF.

The rearrangement joins TRBV14 to TRBJ2-7, with TRBD2 matching 7 bases. Looked up from germline, CDR1 is SGHDN and CDR2 is FVKESK. This CDR3 is built from 13 residues. V lost 4 bases, J lost 4 bases, and 4 bases stayed unmatched. Here the CDR3 reads CASSPTAGYEQYF. The CDR3 DNA follows: TGTGCCAGCAGCCCGACAGCGGGATACGAGCAGTACTTC.

The V gene is TRBV2, the J gene TRBJ1-2; possibly TRBD1 for D (6 bases). The CDR3 has 13 residues. V was cut by 6 bases and J by 2 bases, with 10 bases left in between. Germline values: CDR1 SNHLY, CDR2 FYNNEI. The CDR3 reads CASSATGNYGYTF. Here the CDR3 DNA reads TGTGCCAGCAGCGCCACAGGGAACTATGGCTACACCTTC.

CDR3 protein: CASSLSPGLLSYEQYF. The CDR3 DNA is TGTGCCAGCAGTTTATCGCCCGGGTTACTCTCCTACGAGCAGTACTTC. This chain joins TRBV28 and TRBJ2-7; D not certain. There are 16 residues in the CDR3. Germline CDR1 and CDR2: MDHEN and SYDVKM. The V gene lost 1 base and the J gene lost 0 bases, with 13 bases spanning the gap. The whole variable domain, remainder taken from reference TRBV28 and TRBJ2-7, is DVKVTQSSRYLVKRTGEKVFLECVQDMDHENMFWYRQDPGLGLRLIYFSYDVKMKEKGDIPEGYSVSREKKERFSLILESASTNQTSMYLCASSLSPGLLSYEQYFGPGTRLTVT.

The rearrangement joins TRBV15 to TRBJ2-5; possibly TRBD2 for D (5 bases). Germline loops: CDR1 LNHNV, CDR2 YYDKDF (reference sequence). The CDR3 runs to 15 residues. V was pared by 0 bases and J by 5 bases, with 13 bases between. As DNA, the CDR3 is TGTGCCACCAGCAGAGATCCCGTCTCGGGGGAGACCCAGTACTTC. This translates into CATSRDPVSGETQYF.

This chain connects TRBV15 to TRBJ2-7, with D unclear. Germline CDR1 and CDR2: LNHNV and YYDKDF (reference sequence). This CDR3 spans 15 amino acids. Deletions cut 5 bases from V and 9 bases from J, with 23 bases between. The CDR3 DNA is TGTGCCACCAGCCCTCGACAAGGCCTAGATTTGGGGCAGTACTTC. Translation: CATSPRQGLDLGQYF.

CDR3 protein: CASTLSTGQPYNEQFF. The CDR3 DNA reads as TGCGCCAGCACTCTGTCCACGGGTCAGCCCTACAATGAGCAGTTCTTC. The V call is TRBV5-1, the J call TRBJ2-1; D is ambiguous. In germline, CDR1 is SGHRS, CDR2 YFSETQ. V dropped 6 bases and J dropped 2 bases, with 18 bases sitting between them. This CDR3 has 16 amino acids.

The chain is built from TRBV14 and TRBJ2-1; D assignment may be TRBD1 or TRBD2 (5 bases each). This CDR3 comprises 16 residues. Trimming took 1 base from V and 6 from J, leaving 16 bases between them. Germline V gives CDR1 SGHDN, CDR2 FVKESK. This chain's CDR3 is CASSQGGQVRGNEQFF. CDR3 DNA sequence: TGTGCCAGCAGCCAAGGAGGGCAGGTGAGGGGCAATGAGCAGTTCTTC.

This chain links TRBV23-1 with TRBJ2-4; D is unresolved. TRBV23-1 is known as an ORF, though its function is uncertain. V gave up 7 bases and J gave up 0 bases, with 10 bases separating them. This CDR3 has 14 amino acids. CDR3 DNA sequence: TGCGCCAGCATCAAATGGGTAGCCAAAAACATTCAGTACTTC. Its protein is CASIKWVAKNIQYF.

This rearrangement joins TRBV10-3 to TRBJ2-3, with D unclear. The CDR3 totals 15 residues. Deletions cut 4 bases from V and 8 bases from J, with 19 bases between. Germline CDR1 and CDR2: ENHRY and SYGVKD. CDR3 bases: TGTGCCATCAGTGCAACCCGAACGACCTGGGGTACGCAGTATTTT. Protein: CAISATRTTWGTQYF.

The chain uses TRBV6-5 and TRBJ1-1; 7 nucleotides line up with TRBD1. Germline trimming cut 2 bases from V and 1 base from J; bases unmatched to any gene: 4. CDR3 length: 15 residues. Germline V lookup: CDR1 MNHEY, CDR2 SVGAGI. The CDR3 reads CASSYPQGRNTEAFF. The CDR3, as DNA: TGTGCCAGCAGTTACCCACAGGGGAGGAACACTGAAGCTTTCTTT.

The rearrangement joins TRBV6-1 to TRBJ2-4; maybe TRBD1 (7 bases). Germline CDR1 reads MNHNS; CDR2 reads SASEGT. The CDR3 loop spans 17 amino acids. The ends were cut back, 1 base at V and 4 bases at J, with 17 bases in the middle. The CDR3 coding sequence is TGTGCCAGCAGTGAAGGAGCAGGGGGGACACAGAAAAACATTCAGTACTTC. Amino acid sequence: CASSEGAGGTQKNIQYF.

In its sample, this clone was seen once. The gene calls are TRBV5-1 and TRBJ2-3; D could derive from TRBD1 or TRBD2 (5 bases each). The V gene lost 0 bases and the J gene lost 1 base, with 9 bases spanning the gap. This CDR3 comprises 15 residues. Per germline, CDR1 SGHRS and CDR2 YFSETQ. CDR3 sequence reads: CASSLGRDGTDTQYF. CDR3 sequence (DNA): TGCGCCAGCAGCTTGGGCAGGGACGGCACAGATACGCAGTATTTT. Full variable domain (missing parts from reference TRBV5-1 and TRBJ2-3): KAGVTQTPRYLIKTRGQQVTLSCSPISGHRSVSWYQQTPGQGLQFLFEYFSETQRNKGNFPGRFSGRQFSNSRSEMNVSTLELGDSALYLCASSLGRDGTDTQYFGPGTRLTVL.

V gene TRBV6-1 combines with J gene TRBJ1-5, with 8 bases identical to TRBD1. This CDR3 has 15 residues. Trimming cost V 3 bases and J 6 bases; bases outside gene matches: 7. CDR1 and CDR2 from the germline V gene are MNHNS and SASEGT. CDR3 nucleotide sequence: TGTGCCAGCAGTGAGATAACAGGGGGTGGTCAGCCCCAGCATTTT. It specifies CASSEITGGGQPQHF.

V is TRBV11-2 and J is TRBJ1-2; no definite D call. V lost 1 base and J lost 1, with 7 bases in between. The CDR3 length is 14 residues. Per germline, CDR1 SGHAT and CDR2 FQNNGV. CDR3 coding DNA: TGTGCCAGCAGCTTAGGAGCGGTTAACTATGGCTACACCTTC. The encoded protein is CASSLGAVNYGYTF.

The J gene is TRBJ2-5, the V gene TRBV28, with TRBD1 matching 8 bases. J lost 4 bases, V lost 1 base, and 8 bases had no gene match. The CDR3 runs to 16 residues. Germline lookup yields CDR1 MDHEN and CDR2 SYDVKM. The CDR3 region is CASSLSGRGLSETQYF. The CDR3 DNA sequence: TGTGCCAGCAGTTTATCTGGCAGGGGGCTCTCAGAGACCCAGTACTTC.

The chain uses TRBV5-1 and TRBJ2-3; 9 bases map to TRBD1. The V gene end was trimmed by 4 bases and the J gene end by 4 bases; junction bases not matched to a gene: 10. This CDR3 spans 16 amino acids. Per germline, CDR1 SGHRS and CDR2 YFSETQ. The CDR3 region is CASSPPGQGSSDTQYF. Written as DNA, the CDR3 is TGCGCCAGCAGCCCCCCGGGACAGGGATCTTCAGATACGCAGTATTTT.